One sample yielded the 6 T cell receptor beta chains listed below, sequenced in a study of cytomegalovirus exposure and HLA in healthy donors. The PCR made use of 60 Vbeta and 13 Jbeta primers. The method was immunoSEQ multiplex PCR; TCRdb's version includes in-frame clones alone and lacks a portion of them. The table has around 85,000 clones, roughly 72% seen once; the top ten hold approximately 20%. The sample taken for sequencing was PBMCs. These receptors came from a young man in good health and CMV-seropositive.

The rearrangement uses TRBV27 and TRBJ2-4, with TRBD1 matching over 7 bases. Unmatched junction bases numbered 8, after V lost 5 bases and J lost 1 base. The germline CDR1 and CDR2 sequences are MNHEY and SMNVEV (reference sequence). CDR3 length: 16 residues. For the CDR3, the DNA is TGTGCCAGCAGTCCCAGGACAGGCTTGGCCAAAAACATTCAGTACTTC. Translated: CASSPRTGLAKNIQYF.

The gene calls are TRBV5-6 and TRBJ1-3; weak D call: TRBD1 (5 bases). V was clipped by 6 bases and J by 0 bases, with 16 bases between them. The CDR3 has 16 residues. Germline-derived CDR1 and CDR2 are SGHDT and YYEEEE. Here the CDR3 reads CASNYYRSASGNTIYF. As DNA, the CDR3 is TGTGCCAGCAATTATTACAGGTCGGCCTCTGGAAACACCATATATTTT.

The J gene is TRBJ2-3, the V gene TRBV9, with 9 bases aligning to TRBD2. The CDR3 is 17 residues long. Germline V gene sequence: CDR1 SGDLS, CDR2 YYNGEE. V shed 5 bases and J 2 bases; nucleotides not matched to a gene: 12. CDR3 sequence reads: CASRRGLAGINTDTQYF. The CDR3 DNA sequence: TGTGCCAGCAGGAGGGGGCTAGCGGGGATTAACACAGATACGCAGTATTTT.

The rearrangement joins TRBV10-3 to TRBJ1-2; 8 bases agree with TRBD1. V trimming: 11 bases; J trimming: 8 bases; junction bases outside the gene matches: 13. Germline CDR1 is ENHRY and CDR2 is SYGVKD. The CDR3 has 13 amino acids. Here the CDR3 DNA reads TGTGCCGCGAACGACCAGGGGGCGGAGGGCTACACCTTC. Translation: CAANDQGAEGYTF.

The rearrangement joins TRBV2 to TRBJ2-3, with a tentative D call TRBD1 (5 bases). Per the germline V gene, CDR1 is SNHLY and CDR2 is FYNNEI. With 0 bases removed from V and 1 base from J, the gap between germline ends came to 8 bases. The CDR3 runs 15 residues. CDR3 amino acids: CASSEAQGGTDTQYF. CDR3 sequence (DNA): TGTGCCAGCAGTGAAGCGCAGGGTGGCACAGATACGCAGTATTTT.

This clone was seen just once. The rearrangement joins TRBV19 to TRBJ2-5, with D possibly TRBD2 on 6 matching bases. Trimming cost V 0 bases and J 3 bases, with 8 bases left between them. Germline V gene sequence: CDR1 LNHDA, CDR2 SQIVND (reference sequence). The length of the CDR3 is 14 residues. CDR3 DNA: TGTGCCAGTAGTATAGAGGTAGCGGAAGAGACCCAGTACTTC. Translated: CASSIEVAEETQYF. The whole variable domain, remainder taken from reference TRBV19 and TRBJ2-5, is DGGITQSPKYLFRKEGQNVTLSCEQNLNHDAMYWYRQDPGQGLRLIYYSQIVNDFQKGDIAEGYSVSREKKESFPLTVTSAQKNPTAFYLCASSIEVAEETQYFGPGTRLLVL.